The rows below give T cell receptor beta chains drawn from one sample of a study of T cell repertoires in cytomegalovirus infection. TCRdb re-analysed the reads in MiXCR, keeping a single row per CDR3 protein. The sample holds around 19,000 distinct CDR3 sequences, about 39% seen once. For these TCRs, the target antigens are not known. This specimen consisted of CD8+ T cells from cultured PBMCs, obtained from culture after CMV antigen stimulation. These receptors originate from a human donor in good health (CMV status not recorded). Some clones in this sample may be carry-over from other donors' samples. Both conserved end residues are part of each CDR3. The D gene is left open where the match is weak. Rows give clone size only sometimes, using once, few, many, or a class for an expanded clone.

v_gene	j_gene	abundance	d_gene	CDR3nt	CDR3aa
TRBV19	TRBJ2-1	NA	NA	TGTGCCAGTAAATTTGGCAGCTCCTACAATGAGCAGTTCTTC	CASKFGSSYNEQFF
TRBV12-3/TRBV12-4	TRBJ1-1	few	NA	TGTGCCAGCAGTCCCGCGGCTGAAGCTTTCTTT	CASSPAAEAFF
TRBV5-6	TRBJ2-3	many	TRBD2	TGTGCCAGCAGCTTGCTAGCGGGAAGGAGCACAGATACGCAGTATTTT	CASSLLAGRSTDTQYF
TRBV12-3/TRBV12-4	TRBJ1-1	once	NA	TGTGCCAGCTTACAGGGAGGTGATGAAGCTTTCTTT	CASLQGGDEAFF
TRBV7-6	TRBJ1-4	few	NA	TGTGCCAGCAGCTTAGCAGGAGGGAGACGAACTAATGAAAAACTGTTTTTT	CASSLAGGRRTNEKLFF
TRBV5-6	TRBJ2-5	NA	NA	TGTGCCAGCAGCTTGGTCAGTGGACAAGAGACCCAGTACTTC	CASSLVSGQETQYF
TRBV7-6	TRBJ2-3	NA	TRBD2	TGTGCCAGCATCCTTAGCGGGAGCACAGATACGCAGTATTTT	CASILSGSTDTQYF
TRBV7-2	TRBJ2-4	NA	NA	TGTGCCAGCAGCTTTACAAGTCTAAACATTCAGTACTTC	CASSFTSLNIQYF
TRBV7-6	TRBJ2-7	few	NA	TGTGCCAGCAGCTTAGGTTCAGGGGTGCACGAGCAGTACTTC	CASSLGSGVHEQYF
TRBV7-2	TRBJ1-5	NA	TRBD1	TGTGCCAGCAGCTTTGGGACAGCCAATAATCAGCCCCAGCATTTT	CASSFGTANNQPQHF
TRBV12-3/TRBV12-4	TRBJ1-2	NA	NA	TGTGCCAGCAGGCACACAACAGGGTACGGGGATGGCTACACCTTC	CASRHTTGYGDGYTF
TRBV3-1	TRBJ2-3	once	TRBD2	TGTGCCAGCAGCCAAGTCTCTAGCGGGAGTGTAGGAGATACGCAGTATTTT	CASSQVSSGSVGDTQYF
TRBV6-5	TRBJ2-7	many	NA	TGTGCCAGCAGTTATGCGGGGGCCTCCTACGAGCAGTACTTC	CASSYAGASYEQYF
TRBV7-9	TRBJ1-4	few	NA	TGTGCCAGCAGCTTAATAGGGGCGAATGAAAAACTGTTTTTT	CASSLIGANEKLFF
TRBV30	TRBJ1-5	NA	NA	TGTGCCTGGAGTGTTGAGTCCAGCAATCAGCCCCAGCATTTT	CAWSVESSNQPQHF
TRBV3-1	TRBJ2-3	NA	NA	TGTGCCAGCAGCCAAGTAGACACGGGCCGGGAGTATTTT	CASSQVDTGREYF
TRBV27	TRBJ1-5	NA	NA	TGTGCCAGCAGTTTAATAGGGCATCAGCCCCAGCATTTT	CASSLIGHQPQHF
TRBV27	TRBJ1-5	NA	NA	TGTGCCAGCAGTTTATCGTACAATCAGCCCCAGCATTTT	CASSLSYNQPQHF
TRBV6-5	TRBJ2-7	NA	NA	TGTGCCAGCAGGGAGGGCACGGGAACCTACGAGCAGTACTTC	CASREGTGTYEQYF
TRBV19	TRBJ2-7	NA	NA	TGTGCCAGTCATGCAGGGACCTACGAGCAGTACTTC	CASHAGTYEQYF
TRBV28	TRBJ1-2	NA	NA	TGTGCCAGCAGTCCGACGATTCTCTTGTCTACGGCCACCGCAGCTAACTATGGCTACACCTTC	CASSPTILLSTATAANYGYTF
TRBV25-1	TRBJ1-2	many	NA	TGTGCCAGCAGTGATAGTGTTGCCCGGCTCGATGGCTACACCTTC	CASSDSVARLDGYTF